This entry lists 10 T cell receptor beta chains sequenced from one sample in a study of T-cell memory formation after mild COVID-19. A single record per CDR3 protein comes from TCRdb applying MiXCR to the 5' RACE reads. The sample contains over 300,000 distinct CDR3 sequences, more than 20% of which appear only once. Sequences were obtained from PBMCs or a T cell subset sorted from them (not recorded which). The receptor source for this set is a man between 18 and 35 years old who had mild COVID-19 (a few samples of this study predate the infection). Cell type and time point are not known.

The chain couples TRBV27 to TRBJ1-5, with D uncertain. The V gene lost 3 bases and the J gene lost 1 base, with 4 bases spanning the gap. Per the germline V gene, CDR1 is MNHEY and CDR2 is SMNVEV (reference sequence). This CDR3 has 13 amino acids. Here the CDR3 DNA reads TGTGCCAGCAGTTTCAAGAGCAATCAGCCCCAGCATTTT. Translated, it gives CASSFKSNQPQHF.

This clonotype was seen more than once but under ten times. The V gene is TRBV7-2, the J gene TRBJ2-5; D gene ambiguous. V was trimmed by 3 bases and J by 1 base, leaving 6 bases between them. The V gene's germline CDR1 is SGHTA and CDR2 FQGNSA. The CDR3 is made up of 13 amino acids. The CDR3 sequence is CASSLYTQETQYF. The CDR3 bases are TGTGCCAGCAGCTTGTACACCCAAGAGACCCAGTACTTC. Full variable domain (rest looked up from reference TRBV7-2 and TRBJ2-5): GAGVSQSPSNKVTEKGKDVELRCDPISGHTALYWYRQSLGQGLEFLIYFQGNSAPDKSGLPSDRFSAERTGGSVSTLTIQRTQQEDSAVYLCASSLYTQETQYFGPGTRLLVL.

V gene TRBV7-9 combines with J gene TRBJ1-2, with D possibly being TRBD1 (5 bases). V dropped 7 bases and J dropped 2 bases, with 17 bases sitting between them. The CDR3 sequence is 15 residues long. CDR1 SEHNR and CDR2 FQNEAQ come from the germline V gene (reference sequence). DNA for the CDR3: TGTGCCAGCACCCCCGAGGTGGGGGGAAACTATGGCTACACCTTC. This gives the protein CASTPEVGGNYGYTF.

This clonotype was found a few times. This rearrangement joins TRBV9 to TRBJ2-5, with 13 bases aligning to TRBD2. The germline CDR1 and CDR2 sequences are SGDLS and YYNGEE. The CDR3 covers 15 residues. The trim removed 2 bases at V and 5 bases at J, leaving 3 bases unmatched. CDR3 residues: CASSVETSGGETQYF. In DNA, the CDR3 is TGTGCCAGCAGCGTGGAGACTAGCGGGGGGGAGACCCAGTACTTC.

The chain joins TRBV7-2 to TRBJ2-1; no firm D call. The CDR3 runs 12 residues. Germline V gene sequence: CDR1 SGHTA, CDR2 FQGNSA. V lost 5 bases and J lost 14, with 16 bases in between. The CDR3 sequence: CASSHPLGWEFF. DNA for the CDR3: TGTGCCAGCAGCCACCCTTTGGGTTGGGAGTTCTTC.

The chain carries TRBV20-1 and TRBJ1-5; D remains ambiguous. The germline gives CDR1 DFQATT, CDR2 SNEGSKA (reference sequence). Trimming left V 0 bases short and J 3 bases short, with 6 bases between. The CDR3 length is 13 residues. The CDR3 loop is CSAREPDNQPQHF. The CDR3 DNA sequence: TGCAGTGCTAGAGAGCCAGACAATCAGCCCCAGCATTTT.

In this sample, this clonotype turned up many times. This chain connects TRBV20-1 to TRBJ2-7, with TRBD1 matching 9 bases. V was pared by 5 bases and J by 4 bases, with 3 bases of the junction left unmatched. Germline V CDR1 and CDR2: DFQATT, SNEGSKA (reference sequence). CDR3 size: 12 residues. The CDR3 here is CSARDREYEQYF. The CDR3 DNA follows: TGCAGTGCTCGGGACAGGGAGTACGAGCAGTACTTC.

This chain links TRBV9 with TRBJ1-3; 9 nucleotides match TRBD1. Trimming at V came to 0 bases and at J to 4 bases, leaving 8 bases not matched to a gene. This CDR3 comprises 17 residues. Per germline, CDR1 SGDLS and CDR2 YYNGEE. CDR3 sequence (DNA): TGTGCCAGCAGCGTAGCTGGGGGACAGGGTTACGGAAACACCATATATTTT. Its translation: CASSVAGGQGYGNTIYF.

The chain employs TRBV27 and TRBJ1-4; 12 bases align to TRBD1. This CDR3 comprises 14 residues. Germline-derived CDR1 and CDR2 are MNHEY and SMNVEV (reference sequence). The J segment lost 9 bases and the V segment lost 3 bases, leaving 2 bases of the junction unmatched. The CDR3 loop is CASSLGQGAQKLFF. CDR3 in DNA: TGTGCCAGCAGTTTGGGACAGGGGGCCCAAAAACTGTTTTTT.

This clonotype was counted a few times. This chain connects TRBV12-3 or TRBV12-4 to TRBJ2-7; D gene ambiguous. V was trimmed by 1 base and J by 3 bases, leaving 7 bases between them. The CDR3 sequence is 13 residues long. This CDR3 reads CASSLGRYYEQYF. CDR3 bases: TGTGCCAGCAGTTTAGGACGGTACTACGAGCAGTACTTC.